What follows are 5 T cell receptor beta chains derived from one specimen sequenced in a study of T cell repertoires in cytomegalovirus infection. TCRdb itself ran the reads through MiXCR, one entry per CDR3 protein. The sample has some 220,000 distinct CDR3 sequences; around 12% are singletons. The sample was PBMCs. All receptors come from a human donor in good health (CMV status not recorded). Some clones in this sample may be carry-over from other donors' samples.

This clonotype was observed at least ten times. The chain combines TRBV2 with TRBJ2-3, with D maybe TRBD1 (5 bases). V lost 3 bases, J lost 0 bases, and 10 bases lay in between. The CDR3 sequence is 15 residues long. Germline CDR1 and CDR2: SNHLY and FYNNEI. The CDR3: CASSEDNSSTDTQYF. The CDR3, as DNA: TGTGCCAGCAGTGAGGACAATTCTAGCACAGATACGCAGTATTTT.

At least ten counts were recorded for this clonotype. CDR3: CASSLRTTSYEQYF. Written as DNA, the CDR3 is TGTGCCAGCAGCTTACGGACTACCTCCTACGAGCAGTACTTC. The chain combines TRBV7-2 with TRBJ2-7; tentatively, D is TRBD2 (6 bases). V lost 2 bases and J 0 bases, leaving 8 bases between the germline ends. Per the germline V gene, CDR1 is SGHTA and CDR2 is FQGNSA. The CDR3 has 14 amino acids.

The chain has TRBV5-5 and TRBJ2-2; 12 bases align to TRBD2. In germline, CDR1 is SGHKS, CDR2 YYEKEE (reference sequence). The CDR3 has 17 residues. With V trimmed by 2 bases and J by 4 bases, 6 bases remained unmatched. CDR3 amino acids: CASSLEPSGGVTGELFF. For the CDR3, the DNA is TGTGCCAGCAGCTTAGAGCCTAGCGGGGGGGTCACCGGGGAGCTGTTTTTT.

This clonotype was picked up many times. V and J are TRBV14 and TRBJ1-1; D is unclear. Deletions cut 5 bases from V and 5 bases from J, with 12 bases between. There are 13 residues in the CDR3. The germline V gene encodes CDR1 SGHDN and CDR2 FVKESK. Here the CDR3 reads CASSFTERTEAFF. CDR3 nucleotide sequence: TGTGCCAGCAGCTTCACGGAACGAACTGAAGCTTTCTTT.

This clonotype was seen ten or more times. The chain uses TRBV29-1 and TRBJ2-7; TRBD1 might be the D (6 bases). This CDR3 spans 13 amino acids. Between the trimmed V and J ends, which lost 7 bases and 4 bases, there was a span of 17 bases. Germline V gene lookup returns CDR1 SQVTM and CDR2 ANQGSEA. CDR3 nucleotides: TGCAGCGCCCGAGGGGACACCAATTACGAGCAGTACTTC. Amino acids: CSARGDTNYEQYF.